This T cell receptor beta chain was sequenced in a study of OX40 agonist ivuxolimab in advanced cancers. Study context: The drug used for patients, ivuxolimab, was an agonistic anti-OX40 (CD134) antibody.

Study-level results: Low levels of normalized T-cell clonal expansion also appeared in some nonresponders. Clonal expansion was seen in CD4+ and CD8+ blood T cells by week 6 at 0.1 to 3.0 mg/kg.

Measured with immunoSEQ multiplex PCR; TCRdb has only the in-frame clones, and not every one. The table records tens of thousands of clones, 91% of them present only once. The J segment lost 0 bases and the V segment lost 4 bases, leaving 3 bases of the junction unmatched. This CDR3 has 15 amino acids. The germline CDR1 and CDR2 sequences are MNHEY and SVGAGI. As for this clone: Its antigen is unidentified.

The material was CD4+ or CD8+ T cells sorted from blood, obtained in a trial of the OX40 agonist ivuxolimab. The chain has TRBV6-5 and TRBJ1-2, with TRBD1 matching over 9 bases. The receptor comes from an adult with an advanced solid tumor such as melanoma, head and neck, liver or kidney cancer. The CDR3 here is CASSLRQGANYGYTF. For the CDR3, the DNA is TGTGCCAGCAGTTTACGACAGGGGGCTAACTATGGCTACACCTTC.